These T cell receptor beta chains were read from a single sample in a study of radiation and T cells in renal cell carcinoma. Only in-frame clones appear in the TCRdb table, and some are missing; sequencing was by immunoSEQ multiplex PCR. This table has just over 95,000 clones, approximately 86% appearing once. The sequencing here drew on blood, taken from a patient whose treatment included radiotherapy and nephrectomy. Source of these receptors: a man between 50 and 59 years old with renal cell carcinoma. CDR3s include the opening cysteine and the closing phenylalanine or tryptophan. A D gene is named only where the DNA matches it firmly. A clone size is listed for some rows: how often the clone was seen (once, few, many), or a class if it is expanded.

cdr3_nt: TGTGCCAGCTCCCCACGACCGGCCGATGGCTACACCTTC; cdr3_aa: CASSPRPADGYTF; cdr3_length: 13; v_call: TRBV18; j_call: TRBJ1-2; d_call: NA; clone_size: NA
cdr3_nt: TGCGCCAGCAGCTGGATGCCGAGTCAGGGGCTCGGCGAGCAGTACTTC; cdr3_aa: CASSWMPSQGLGEQYF; cdr3_length: 16; v_call: TRBV5-1; j_call: TRBJ2-7; d_call: NA; clone_size: NA
cdr3_nt: TGCGCCAGCAGCTACAACTACCTAAACCAAGAGACCCAGTACTTC; cdr3_aa: CASSYNYLNQETQYF; cdr3_length: 15; v_call: TRBV4-3; j_call: TRBJ2-5; d_call: NA; clone_size: NA
cdr3_nt: TGTGCCAGCCGTCGGCGGGAGTCCACCTACGAGCAGTACTTC; cdr3_aa: CASRRRESTYEQYF; cdr3_length: 14; v_call: TRBV9; j_call: TRBJ2-7; d_call: TRBD2; clone_size: NA
cdr3_nt: TGTGCCAGCGCCCCCAAGCGGGGATCGTCTAATGGCTACACCTTC; cdr3_aa: CASAPKRGSSNGYTF; cdr3_length: 15; v_call: TRBV7-8; j_call: TRBJ1-2; d_call: NA; clone_size: NA
cdr3_nt: TGTGCCAGCTCACTCTCTAGCGGGGGAAACACCGGGGAGCTGTTTTTT; cdr3_aa: CASSLSSGGNTGELFF; cdr3_length: 16; v_call: TRBV18; j_call: TRBJ2-2; d_call: TRBD2; clone_size: NA
cdr3_nt: TGTGCCAGCAGCGCCTGGACAGGGGGAAGCTCCTACGAGCAGTACTTC; cdr3_aa: CASSAWTGGSSYEQYF; cdr3_length: 16; v_call: TRBV21-1; j_call: TRBJ2-7; d_call: NA; clone_size: NA
cdr3_nt: TGTGCCAGCAGCTTACGGACAGGGAGTGAAGATACGCAGTATTTT; cdr3_aa: CASSLRTGSEDTQYF; cdr3_length: 15; v_call: TRBV11-2; j_call: TRBJ2-3; d_call: TRBD1; clone_size: NA
cdr3_nt: TGCGCCAGCAGTCCTCAGGGCACCCTCTACGAGCAGTACTTC; cdr3_aa: CASSPQGTLYEQYF; cdr3_length: 14; v_call: TRBV5-1; j_call: TRBJ2-7; d_call: NA; clone_size: NA
cdr3_nt: TGTGCCTGGAGTGTACAACACGGCTACACCATATATTTT; cdr3_aa: CAWSVQHGYTIYF; cdr3_length: 13; v_call: TRBV30; j_call: TRBJ1-3; d_call: NA; clone_size: NA
cdr3_nt: TGCGCCAGCAGCTTGGGACAGGCCACCTACGAGCAGTACTTC; cdr3_aa: CASSLGQATYEQYF; cdr3_length: 14; v_call: TRBV5-1; j_call: TRBJ2-7; d_call: NA; clone_size: NA
cdr3_nt: TGCGCCAGCAGCCTAAACGCGAAAGAGACCCAGTACTTC; cdr3_aa: CASSLNAKETQYF; cdr3_length: 13; v_call: TRBV5-1; j_call: TRBJ2-5; d_call: NA; clone_size: NA
cdr3_nt: TGTGCCAGCAGCCCTGACAGTGGGTTGCAGTACTTC; cdr3_aa: CASSPDSGLQYF; cdr3_length: 12; v_call: TRBV6-1; j_call: TRBJ2-7; d_call: NA; clone_size: NA
cdr3_nt: TGCGCCAGCAGCTTGGCCGGGACTCCTTGGGACTATGGCTACACCTTC; cdr3_aa: CASSLAGTPWDYGYTF; cdr3_length: 16; v_call: TRBV5-1; j_call: TRBJ1-2; d_call: NA; clone_size: few
cdr3_nt: TGCGCCAGCAGCTTGGCCAGAGGGGAATACGAGCAGTACTTC; cdr3_aa: CASSLARGEYEQYF; cdr3_length: 14; v_call: TRBV5-1; j_call: TRBJ2-7; d_call: NA; clone_size: few
cdr3_nt: TGTGCCAGCATCCGGGAAAATGACTATTTCTACGAGCAGTACTTC; cdr3_aa: CASIRENDYFYEQYF; cdr3_length: 15; v_call: TRBV6-5; j_call: TRBJ2-7; d_call: NA; clone_size: NA
cdr3_nt: TGTGCCAGCAGCGTAGTAGGGGACGGGGATACGCAGTATTTT; cdr3_aa: CASSVVGDGDTQYF; cdr3_length: 14; v_call: TRBV9; j_call: TRBJ2-3; d_call: NA; clone_size: NA
cdr3_nt: TGTGCCAGCAGTTTACAAGGTGAGGTGGGTGAGCAGTTCTTC; cdr3_aa: CASSLQGEVGEQFF; cdr3_length: 14; v_call: TRBV27; j_call: TRBJ2-1; d_call: NA; clone_size: NA
cdr3_nt: TGTGCCAGCAGCTTAGTGGGCTCAGGGCCTATGAACACTGAAGCTTTCTTT; cdr3_aa: CASSLVGSGPMNTEAFF; cdr3_length: 17; v_call: TRBV7-8; j_call: TRBJ1-1; d_call: NA; clone_size: once
cdr3_nt: TGTGCCAGCAGCCCCTCGGGCGGGGGGGCGAGAGGGGAGCTGTTTTTT; cdr3_aa: CASSPSGGGARGELFF; cdr3_length: 16; v_call: TRBV9; j_call: TRBJ2-2; d_call: TRBD2; clone_size: once
cdr3_nt: TGTGCCAGCAGCTCCGCCGCTACTAGCACAGATACGCAGTATTTT; cdr3_aa: CASSSAATSTDTQYF; cdr3_length: 15; v_call: TRBV7-9; j_call: TRBJ2-3; d_call: NA; clone_size: NA
cdr3_nt: TGTGCCAGCAGCTTGGAAGGGGGCGGCTACGAGCAGTACTTC; cdr3_aa: CASSLEGGGYEQYF; cdr3_length: 14; v_call: TRBV5-5; j_call: TRBJ2-7; d_call: TRBD1; clone_size: NA
cdr3_nt: TGTGCCAGCAGTGAAGGTTGGGGACCGATGAACACCGGGGAGCTGTTTTTT; cdr3_aa: CASSEGWGPMNTGELFF; cdr3_length: 17; v_call: TRBV6-1; j_call: TRBJ2-2; d_call: NA; clone_size: NA
cdr3_nt: TGTGCCAGCAGCCCTGGGACTAGCGGGGGGGAGACCCAGTACTTC; cdr3_aa: CASSPGTSGGETQYF; cdr3_length: 15; v_call: TRBV7-2; j_call: TRBJ2-5; d_call: TRBD2; clone_size: NA
cdr3_nt: TGTGCCAGCACCAGGGACAGTTCCTACGAGCAGTACTTC; cdr3_aa: CASTRDSSYEQYF; cdr3_length: 13; v_call: TRBV28; j_call: TRBJ2-7; d_call: TRBD1; clone_size: NA
cdr3_nt: TGTGCCATCAGTGTGGCGTCGGTAGCCTACGAGCAGTACTTC; cdr3_aa: CAISVASVAYEQYF; cdr3_length: 14; v_call: TRBV10-3; j_call: TRBJ2-7; d_call: NA; clone_size: NA
cdr3_nt: TGTGCCAGCACCCAACGGGATTCCTACGAGCAGTACTTC; cdr3_aa: CASTQRDSYEQYF; cdr3_length: 13; v_call: TRBV6-5; j_call: TRBJ2-7; d_call: NA; clone_size: NA
cdr3_nt: TGTGCCAGCAGCTCCAAAAATACAGGGAACACCGGGGAGCTGTTTTTT; cdr3_aa: CASSSKNTGNTGELFF; cdr3_length: 16; v_call: TRBV7-3; j_call: TRBJ2-2; d_call: NA; clone_size: NA
cdr3_nt: TGTGCCAGCAGCTTAAGACTAGCGCAGAGTGAGCAGTTCTTC; cdr3_aa: CASSLRLAQSEQFF; cdr3_length: 14; v_call: TRBV5-4; j_call: TRBJ2-1; d_call: TRBD2; clone_size: NA
cdr3_nt: TGTGCCATCAGTGATGAGGGGCGAGGCAATCAGCCCCAGCATTTT; cdr3_aa: CAISDEGRGNQPQHF; cdr3_length: 15; v_call: TRBV10-3; j_call: TRBJ1-5; d_call: NA; clone_size: few
cdr3_nt: TGCGCCAGCGCCCCCGGACTAGCCAAAAACATTCAGTACTTC; cdr3_aa: CASAPGLAKNIQYF; cdr3_length: 14; v_call: TRBV5-1; j_call: TRBJ2-4; d_call: NA; clone_size: NA
cdr3_nt: TGTGCCAGCAGTTTGTCAGACTGGGGGGAACTAGCCAAAAACATTCAGTACTTC; cdr3_aa: CASSLSDWGELAKNIQYF; cdr3_length: 18; v_call: TRBV28; j_call: TRBJ2-4; d_call: NA; clone_size: NA
cdr3_nt: TGTGCCAGCAGCTTAGGGGCAGACTATGGCTACACCTTC; cdr3_aa: CASSLGADYGYTF; cdr3_length: 13; v_call: TRBV7-6; j_call: TRBJ1-2; d_call: NA; clone_size: few
cdr3_nt: TGTGCCTGGAGTTCGACAGAAATTAATGAAAAACTGTTTTTT; cdr3_aa: CAWSSTEINEKLFF; cdr3_length: 14; v_call: TRBV30; j_call: TRBJ1-4; d_call: NA; clone_size: NA
cdr3_nt: TGTGCCAGCAGCGTAGGGAGCTCTGGAAACACCATATATTTT; cdr3_aa: CASSVGSSGNTIYF; cdr3_length: 14; v_call: TRBV9; j_call: TRBJ1-3; d_call: NA; clone_size: few